One T cell receptor beta chain is described in this entry. There are 14 residues in the CDR3. V was shortened by 4 bases and J by 6 bases, with 15 bases between the two germline ends. The germline CDR1 and CDR2 sequences are SGHRS and YFSETQ. This table comes from immunoSEQ multiplex PCR, and its TCRdb copy is limited to in-frame clones, with some not included. The table has about 87,000 clones, around 87% seen once. This record belongs to a study of blood T cell repertoires in COVID-19. For the study at large: From T cells, B-cell-depleted T cells, or PBMCs came the material, which was cDNA or gDNA.

Material: peripheral blood. The chain links TRBV5-1 to TRBJ2-3, with TRBD1 as a possible D gene (5 bases). The receptor was isolated from a middle-aged man with acute or convalescent COVID-19. Written as DNA, the CDR3 is TGCGCCAGCAGCGAGAATGCCAGGGTGGATACGCAGTATTTT. Protein: CASSENARVDTQYF.